The 24 T cell receptor beta chains below were found in one sample sequenced in a study. A single record per CDR3 protein comes from TCRdb applying MiXCR to the reads. Of about 15,000 distinct CDR3 sequences in the sample, about 35% were seen once. Sequences were obtained from blood. The receptors stem from a human donor.

The sample holds many counts of this clonotype. The chain uses TRBV20-1 and TRBJ1-5, with D hard to call. CDR1 is DFQATT and CDR2 is SNEGSKA in the germline V gene (reference sequence). V dropped 6 bases and J dropped 7 bases, with 19 bases sitting between them. CDR3 length: 14 residues. The CDR3 here is CSATRAEGWQPQHF. The CDR3 DNA follows: TGCAGTGCGACAAGGGCGGAGGGCTGGCAGCCCCAGCATTTT.

Judged by abundance, this clonotype is medium-sized (0.01 to 0.1%). This chain joins TRBV4-3 and TRBJ1-2; 8 bases align to TRBD1. The CDR3 length is 14 residues. V shed 4 bases and J 3 bases; nucleotides not matched to a gene: 4. CDR1 and CDR2 from the germline V gene are LGHNA and YSLEER. The CDR3 DNA follows: TGCGCCAGCAGCCGGGTGACAGGGGACTATGGCTACACCTTC. It specifies CASSRVTGDYGYTF.

This chain uses TRBV30 with TRBJ2-3; weak D call: TRBD1 (6 bases). With 2 bases removed from V and 11 bases from J, the gap between germline ends came to 20 bases. This CDR3 has 14 amino acids. In germline, CDR1 is GTSNPN, CDR2 SVGIG (reference sequence). CDR3 protein: CAWSLGAQGREQYF. The CDR3 region has the DNA TGTGCCTGGAGTTTGGGAGCGCAGGGGAGAGAGCAGTATTTT.

By share of the sample, this clonotype is medium-sized. This chain uses TRBV18 with TRBJ2-4; D is perhaps TRBD2 (5 bases). CDR1 KGHSH and CDR2 LQKENI come from the germline V gene. Deletions cut 0 bases from V and 0 bases from J, with 9 bases between. The CDR3 is 16 amino acids. The DNA for the CDR3 is TGTGCCAGCTCACCACCGTCTAGCCCAGCCAAAAACATTCAGTACTTC. Encoded protein: CASSPPSSPAKNIQYF.

This clonotype was recorded many times. This chain uses TRBV19 with TRBJ2-2; 7 positions match TRBD1. The germline gives CDR1 LNHDA, CDR2 SQIVND (reference sequence). The J segment lost 5 bases and the V segment lost 4 bases, leaving 13 bases of the junction unmatched. This CDR3 comprises 17 residues. CDR3 sequence: CASSTRYRGPTTGELFF. As DNA, the CDR3 is TGTGCCAGTAGTACAAGGTACAGGGGACCAACAACCGGGGAGCTGTTTTTT.

V usage is TRBV30 and J usage is TRBJ1-5, with D hard to call. The V gene's germline CDR1 is GTSNPN and CDR2 SVGIG (reference sequence). V was trimmed by 6 bases and J by 6 bases, leaving 21 bases between them. The CDR3 has 15 residues. CDR3 DNA sequence: TGTGCCTGCAGCGTTGGGGAAATGGGAGGTCAGCCCCAGCATTTT. Translation: CACSVGEMGGQPQHF.

In its sample, this clonotype ranks as medium-sized. The gene calls are TRBV4-3 and TRBJ1-1; no definite D call. V lost 2 bases and J 1 base, leaving 11 bases between the germline ends. This CDR3 is built from 15 residues. Germline-derived CDR1 and CDR2 are LGHNA and YSLEER. The CDR3 here is CASSQLYSRNTEAFF. In nucleotides, the CDR3 is TGCGCCAGCAGCCAATTATACAGCCGGAACACTGAAGCTTTCTTT.

The rearrangement links TRBV11-1 to TRBJ2-7; D gene ambiguous. V gave up 0 bases and J gave up 0 bases, with 6 bases separating them. Germline V CDR1 and CDR2: SGHAT, FQDESV (reference sequence). This CDR3 comprises 14 residues. The CDR3 region has the DNA TGTGCCAGCAGCTTAGCCGGGCCCTCCTACGAGCAGTACTTC. This encodes CASSLAGPSYEQYF.

By share, this clonotype ranks as medium-sized. This rearrangement joins TRBV4-2 to TRBJ2-7; 7 positions agree with TRBD2. Germline loops: CDR1 LGHNA, CDR2 YNFKEQ. The CDR3 loop spans 14 amino acids. V dropped 3 bases and J dropped 2; count of bases not matched to a gene: 4. CDR3 loop: CASSHGAGTYEQYF. CDR3 nucleotide sequence: TGTGCCAGCAGCCACGGAGCGGGGACCTACGAGCAGTACTTC.

This clonotype was seen ten or more times. The CDR3 bases are TGTGCCAGCAGGGGGACAGGGGCCTACGAGCAGTACTTC. Translating gives CASRGTGAYEQYF. V is TRBV6-5 and J is TRBJ2-7, with TRBD1 identical over 10 bases. The CDR3 loop spans 13 amino acids. Germline trimming cut 6 bases from V and 2 bases from J; bases unmatched to any gene: 1. Germline-derived CDR1 and CDR2 are MNHEY and SVGAGI.

Comment on this clonotype: A much larger clone lies one base from this, so it may be a read error. The chain couples TRBV4-1 to TRBJ1-3; possible D gene TRBD1, 6 bases. Looked up from germline, CDR1 is MGHRA and CDR2 is YSYEKL. Trimming left V 0 bases short and J 0 bases short, with 15 bases between. The CDR3 has 18 residues. CDR3 coding DNA: TGCGCCAGCAGCCAAGACAAAGGGGGAGCTAACTCTGGAAACACCATATATTTT. It codes for CASSQDKGGANSGNTIYF.

This clonotype was picked up many times. The chain combines TRBV4-3 with TRBJ2-1; the match to TRBD2 covers 13 bases. The germline CDR1 and CDR2 sequences are LGHNA and YSLEER. This CDR3 is built from 17 residues. V lost 4 bases and J lost 4; bases outside the gene matches: 7. Written as DNA, the CDR3 is TGCGCCAGCAGCCCCTCTCGGACTAGCGGGAGTTACAATGAGCAGTTCTTC. It specifies CASSPSRTSGSYNEQFF.

This clonotype occurred many times. The chain employs TRBV29-1 and TRBJ2-7, with a possible D match to TRBD1 (6 bases). Germline V CDR1 and CDR2: SQVTM, ANQGSEA. The CDR3 covers 12 residues. V lost 4 bases to trimming and J lost 6 bases, with 13 bases between them. In DNA, the CDR3 is TGCAGCGTTGGTCCCGTACAGGGCGAGCAGTACTTC. Translating gives CSVGPVQGEQYF.

This clonotype was seen ten or more times. The V call is TRBV4-2, the J call TRBJ1-4; TRBD1 agrees at 10 bases. The germline gives CDR1 LGHNA, CDR2 YNFKEQ. V dropped 3 bases and J dropped 8; count of bases not matched to a gene: 3. The CDR3 is 14 residues long. CDR3 sequence (DNA): TGTGCCAGCAGCCAGGGACAGGGGCGCGAAAAACTGTTTTTT. Translated, it gives CASSQGQGREKLFF.

The genes are TRBV29-1 and TRBJ1-1, with TRBD1 identical over 7 bases. The CDR3 is 8 residues long. Germline V CDR1 and CDR2: SQVTM, ANQGSEA. Unmatched junction bases numbered 2, after V lost 5 bases and J lost 14 bases. CDR3 DNA sequence: TGCAGCGTTCAGGGACAGTTCTTT. Translating it yields CSVQGQFF.

The chain couples TRBV4-2 to TRBJ2-3; D may be TRBD1 or TRBD2 (5 bases each). The V end lost 1 base, the J end lost 2 bases, and 22 bases lay between the germline ends. CDR3 size: 19 residues. CDR1 is LGHNA and CDR2 is YNFKEQ in the germline V gene. Written as DNA, the CDR3 is TGTGCCAGCAGCCAAGTTGTGGGCAATACCGGGGCAAACACAGATACGCAGTATTTT. This codes for CASSQVVGNTGANTDTQYF.

By share, this clonotype counts as medium-sized. This chain joins TRBV28 and TRBJ1-6, with D possibly matching TRBD1 (5 bases). Germline V gives CDR1 MDHEN, CDR2 SYDVKM. This CDR3 is 15 amino acids long. The V and J ends lost 4 bases and 7 bases respectively, with 14 bases between them. The DNA for the CDR3 is TGTGCCAGCAGTTCTCAGACAGCCCAGAATTCACCCCTCCACTTT. Translated: CASSSQTAQNSPLHF.

In this sample, this clonotype is medium-sized. The V and J genes are TRBV4-3 and TRBJ1-6; 9 bases are shared with TRBD1. CDR1 is LGHNA and CDR2 is YSLEER in the germline V gene. The CDR3 extends over 14 amino acids. V dropped 1 base and J dropped 9; count of bases not matched to a gene: 1. This chain's CDR3 is CASSQGQGGSPLHF. In nucleotides, the CDR3 is TGCGCCAGCAGCCAAGGACAGGGGGGTTCACCCCTCCACTTT.

This chain uses TRBV7-6 with TRBJ2-1; a weak D match, TRBD1 (6 bases). The length of the CDR3 is 14 residues. V lost 6 bases and J lost 2, with 11 bases in between. Looked up from germline, CDR1 is SGHVS and CDR2 is FNYEAQ. The DNA for the CDR3 is TGTGCCAGCAGTCGGACAGCCGCCTACAATGAGCAGTTCTTC. This codes for CASSRTAAYNEQFF.

The V call is TRBV20-1, the J call TRBJ2-6; no reliable D call. Germline lookup yields CDR1 DFQATT and CDR2 SNEGSKA (reference sequence). V was clipped by 0 bases and J by 4 bases, with 7 bases between them. CDR3 length: 14 amino acids. The chain's CDR3 is CSARDRQGANVLTF. The CDR3 coding sequence is TGCAGTGCTAGAGATAGGCAGGGGGCCAACGTCCTGACTTTC.

Ten or more counts support this clonotype. The chain uses TRBV18 and TRBJ1-1, with D tentatively TRBD1 (5 bases). Trimming took 5 bases from V and 6 from J, leaving 13 bases between them. This CDR3 region has 13 residues. The V gene's germline CDR1 is KGHSH and CDR2 LQKENI. The CDR3 sequence is CASSSDTVSEAFF. CDR3 DNA: TGTGCCAGCTCATCGGACACGGTTTCTGAAGCTTTCTTT.

CDR3 region: CARDVSYTGELFF. In DNA form, the CDR3 reads TGTGCTAGAGATGTAAGCTACACCGGGGAGCTGTTTTTT. J is TRBJ2-2 and V is TRBV6-1; no clear D. Looked up from germline, CDR1 is MNHNS and CDR2 is SASEGT. The length of the CDR3 is 13 residues.

V usage is TRBV20-1 and J usage is TRBJ2-1; 9 positions match TRBD2. The germline CDR1 and CDR2 sequences are DFQATT and SNEGSKA (reference sequence). J lost 1 base, V lost 1 base, and 2 bases had no gene match. CDR3 size: 15 residues. The CDR3 nucleotides read TGCAGTGCTAGAGGACTAGCGGTTTCCTACAATGAGCAGTTCTTC. This gives the protein CSARGLAVSYNEQFF.

This clonotype is labeled medium-sized. J is TRBJ2-1 and V is TRBV7-6; 8 nucleotides align to TRBD2. The CDR3 is 18 amino acids. V lost 0 bases, J lost 4 bases, and 11 bases stayed unmatched. Germline CDR1 reads SGHVS; CDR2 reads FNYEAQ. The CDR3 sequence is CASSLAFRGRNMYNEQFF. The CDR3 DNA is TGTGCCAGCAGCTTAGCGTTCCGCGGGAGGAACATGTACAATGAGCAGTTCTTC.